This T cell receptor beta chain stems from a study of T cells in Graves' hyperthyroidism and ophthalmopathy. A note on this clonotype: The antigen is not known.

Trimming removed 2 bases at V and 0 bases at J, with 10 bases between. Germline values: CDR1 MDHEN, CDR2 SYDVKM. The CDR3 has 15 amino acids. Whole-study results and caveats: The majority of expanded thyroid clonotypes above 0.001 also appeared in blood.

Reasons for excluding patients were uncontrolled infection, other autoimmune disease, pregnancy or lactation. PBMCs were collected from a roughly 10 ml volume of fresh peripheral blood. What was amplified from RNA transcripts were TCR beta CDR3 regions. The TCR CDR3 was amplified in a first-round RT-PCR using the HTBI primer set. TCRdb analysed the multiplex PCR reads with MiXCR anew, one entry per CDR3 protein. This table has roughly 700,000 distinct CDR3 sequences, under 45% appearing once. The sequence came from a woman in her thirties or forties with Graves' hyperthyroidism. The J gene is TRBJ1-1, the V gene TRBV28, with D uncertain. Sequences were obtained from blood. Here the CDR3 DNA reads TGTGCCAGCAGTTTAGGCGGACTTCTGAACACTGAAGCTTTCTTT. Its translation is CASSLGGLLNTEAFF.